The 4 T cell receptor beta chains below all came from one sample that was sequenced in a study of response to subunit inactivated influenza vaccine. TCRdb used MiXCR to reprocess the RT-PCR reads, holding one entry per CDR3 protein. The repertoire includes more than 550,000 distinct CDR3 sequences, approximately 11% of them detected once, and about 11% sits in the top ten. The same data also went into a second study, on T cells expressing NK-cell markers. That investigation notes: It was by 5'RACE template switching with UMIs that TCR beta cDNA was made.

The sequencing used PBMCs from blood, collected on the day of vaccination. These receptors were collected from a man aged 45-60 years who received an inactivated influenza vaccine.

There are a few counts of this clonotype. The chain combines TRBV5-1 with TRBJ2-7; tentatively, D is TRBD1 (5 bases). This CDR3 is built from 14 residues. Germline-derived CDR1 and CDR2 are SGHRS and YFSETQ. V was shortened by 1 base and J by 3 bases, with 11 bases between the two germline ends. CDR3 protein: CASSLTGKNYEQYF. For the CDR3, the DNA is TGCGCCAGCAGCTTGACAGGAAAAAACTACGAGCAGTACTTC.

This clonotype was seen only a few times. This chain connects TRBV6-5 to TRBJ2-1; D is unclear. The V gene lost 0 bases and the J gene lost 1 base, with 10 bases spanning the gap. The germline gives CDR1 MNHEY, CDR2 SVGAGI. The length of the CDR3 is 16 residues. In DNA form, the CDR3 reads TGTGCCAGCAGTTACTCTTTTGATCTGTCCTACAATGAGCAGTTCTTC. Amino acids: CASSYSFDLSYNEQFF.

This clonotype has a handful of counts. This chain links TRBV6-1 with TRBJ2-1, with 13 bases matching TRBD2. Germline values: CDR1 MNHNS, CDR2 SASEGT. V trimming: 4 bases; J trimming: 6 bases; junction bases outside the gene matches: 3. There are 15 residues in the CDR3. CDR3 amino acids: CASSVGTSGINEQFF. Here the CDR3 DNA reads TGTGCCAGCAGTGTGGGGACTAGCGGGATCAATGAGCAGTTCTTC.

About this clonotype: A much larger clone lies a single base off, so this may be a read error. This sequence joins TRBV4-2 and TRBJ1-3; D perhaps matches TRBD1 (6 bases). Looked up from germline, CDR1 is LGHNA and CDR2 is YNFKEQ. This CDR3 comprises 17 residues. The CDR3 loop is CASSQDRQGTTGNTRYF. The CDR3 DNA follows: TGTGCCAGCAGCCAAGATCGGCAGGGGACGACTGGAAACACCAGATATTTT.